The rows below give T cell receptor beta chains drawn from one sample of a study of blood T cell repertoires in COVID-19. Generated by immunoSEQ multiplex PCR, the TCRdb table keeps only in-frame clones and is missing some. Among some 320,000 clones listed, just under 90% were seen once. Sequencing was performed on PBMCs or T cells enriched from blood (not recorded which). These receptors originate from a woman aged 45-60 years who had been exposed to COVID-19. Both conserved end residues are part of each CDR3. Each record gives: clone size, V gene, D gene, J gene, CDR3 protein, CDR3 DNA. A D gene is named only where the DNA matches it firmly. A clone size is listed for some rows: how often the clone was seen (once, few, many), or a class if it is expanded.

clone_size: -
v_call: TRBV5-1
d_call: -
j_call: TRBJ1-1
cdr3_aa: CASSLWGDTEAFF
cdr3_nt: TGCGCCAGCAGCTTGTGGGGGGACACTGAAGCTTTCTTT

clone_size: -
v_call: TRBV7-6
d_call: -
j_call: TRBJ1-3
cdr3_aa: CASSLDPGGRERPSSGNTIYF
cdr3_nt: TGTGCCAGCAGCTTAGACCCCGGGGGACGGGAGAGACCGAGCTCTGGAAACACCATATATTTT

clone_size: -
v_call: TRBV28
d_call: -
j_call: TRBJ2-7
cdr3_aa: CASIPRDSYEQYF
cdr3_nt: TGTGCCAGCATCCCCAGGGACTCCTACGAGCAGTACTTC

clone_size: -
v_call: TRBV11-3
d_call: TRBD1
j_call: TRBJ1-1
cdr3_aa: CASSRDSNTEAFF
cdr3_nt: TGTGCCAGCAGCCGGGACAGCAACACTGAAGCTTTCTTT

clone_size: many
v_call: TRBV5-1
d_call: TRBD2
j_call: TRBJ2-1
cdr3_aa: CASSSGPSGAGNEQFF
cdr3_nt: TGCGCCAGCAGCTCCGGTCCTAGCGGGGCAGGGAATGAGCAGTTCTTC

clone_size: -
v_call: TRBV10-3
d_call: -
j_call: TRBJ1-6
cdr3_aa: CAISEADNSPLHF
cdr3_nt: TGTGCCATCAGTGAGGCGGATAATTCACCCCTCCACTTT

clone_size: -
v_call: TRBV13
d_call: -
j_call: TRBJ2-7
cdr3_aa: CASSFTAEGEQYF
cdr3_nt: TGTGCCAGCAGCTTTACAGCAGAGGGCGAGCAGTACTTC

clone_size: -
v_call: TRBV5-5
d_call: TRBD1
j_call: TRBJ1-4
cdr3_aa: CASSHLDRNEEKLFF
cdr3_nt: TGTGCCAGCAGCCACCTGGACAGGAACGAGGAAAAACTGTTTTTT

clone_size: -
v_call: TRBV6-5
d_call: -
j_call: TRBJ1-4
cdr3_aa: CASRGSGATNEKLFF
cdr3_nt: TGTGCCAGCAGGGGATCGGGGGCAACTAATGAAAAACTGTTTTTT

clone_size: -
v_call: TRBV7-2
d_call: TRBD2
j_call: TRBJ2-7
cdr3_aa: CATSSGGLSYEQYF
cdr3_nt: TGTGCCACCTCTAGCGGGGGGCTATCCTACGAGCAGTACTTC

clone_size: -
v_call: TRBV11-2
d_call: TRBD2
j_call: TRBJ2-2
cdr3_aa: CASSSFLAGGRRTGELFF
cdr3_nt: TGTGCCAGCAGCTCTTTCCTAGCGGGGGGACGTCGCACCGGGGAGCTGTTTTTT

clone_size: -
v_call: TRBV11-2
d_call: TRBD2
j_call: TRBJ2-3
cdr3_aa: CASSYRRGDYSTDTQYF
cdr3_nt: TGTGCCAGCAGCTACCGAAGAGGGGACTACAGCACAGATACGCAGTATTTT

clone_size: few
v_call: TRBV7-2
d_call: TRBD1
j_call: TRBJ1-2
cdr3_aa: CASSLTPTKLNRGHGYTF
cdr3_nt: TGTGCCAGCAGCTTAACACCAACGAAGTTAAACAGGGGTCATGGCTACACCTTC

clone_size: -
v_call: TRBV2
d_call: -
j_call: TRBJ1-5
cdr3_aa: CASRRPGESSNQPQHF
cdr3_nt: TGTGCCAGCAGGCGACCAGGGGAGAGCTCCAATCAGCCCCAGCATTTT

clone_size: -
v_call: TRBV2
d_call: TRBD2
j_call: TRBJ2-5
cdr3_aa: CASSRLAGNSQETQYF
cdr3_nt: TGTGCCAGCAGTAGACTAGCGGGGAACTCCCAAGAGACCCAGTACTTC

clone_size: -
v_call: TRBV29-1
d_call: TRBD1
j_call: TRBJ1-3
cdr3_aa: CSVVGDRARNTIYF
cdr3_nt: TGCAGCGTTGTGGGGGACAGGGCTCGAAACACCATATATTTT

clone_size: -
v_call: TRBV5-1
d_call: -
j_call: TRBJ1-1
cdr3_aa: CASSLATGLEAFF
cdr3_nt: TGCGCCAGCAGCTTGGCCACAGGGCTTGAAGCTTTCTTT

clone_size: -
v_call: TRBV5-1
d_call: TRBD1
j_call: TRBJ1-5
cdr3_aa: CASSPGAGQGFFGAGFEPQHF
cdr3_nt: TGCGCCAGCAGCCCGGGAGCTGGACAGGGGTTTTTCGGAGCCGGCTTCGAGCCCCAGCATTTT

clone_size: -
v_call: TRBV19
d_call: -
j_call: TRBJ2-6
cdr3_aa: CASSIRGDSFSGANVLTF
cdr3_nt: TGTGCCAGTAGTATTAGGGGGGACAGTTTCTCTGGGGCCAACGTCCTGACTTTC

clone_size: -
v_call: TRBV18
d_call: -
j_call: TRBJ1-2
cdr3_aa: CASSPQGNYGYTF
cdr3_nt: TGTGCCAGCTCACCCCAGGGTAACTATGGCTACACCTTC

clone_size: -
v_call: TRBV3-1/TRBV3-2
d_call: -
j_call: TRBJ2-3
cdr3_aa: CASSQVGTRRDTQYF
cdr3_nt: TGTGCCAGCAGCCAAGTGGGGACTCGGCGAGATACGCAGTATTTT